What follows are 26 T cell receptor beta chains derived from one specimen sequenced in a study of monozygotic twins with inflammatory bowel disease. One entry per CDR3 protein, without DNA, is what TCRdb gives after re-calling the 5' RACE reads. The repertoire table contains over 110,000 distinct CDR3 sequences. Sequencing was carried out using blood. The receptors shown here come from a human donor with ulcerative colitis or Crohn's disease, or a healthy co-twin of an affected twin (not recorded which).

V and J are TRBV11-2 and TRBJ2-7; checking the TCRdb D call of TRBD1 is not possible without DNA. Germline lookup yields CDR1 SGHAT and CDR2 FQNNGV. The CDR3 spans 17 residues. CDR3: CASSTDLSTGQSYEQYF.

This chain links TRBV18 with TRBJ2-2; no DNA is available, so the TRBD1 call from TCRdb remains unchecked. Germline loops: CDR1 KGHSH, CDR2 LQKENI. This CDR3 comprises 16 residues. The CDR3: CASSPPGQGVAGELFF.

The CDR3 loop is CSANLGQGFSSDYEQYF. The V gene is TRBV20-1, the J gene TRBJ2-7; TCRdb returns TRBD1, unconfirmable since there is no DNA. The CDR3 is 17 residues long. Per germline, CDR1 DFQATT and CDR2 SNEGSKA (reference sequence).

The V gene is TRBV12-3 or TRBV12-4, the J gene TRBJ1-2; TCRdb selects TRBD1, and the lack of DNA leaves this call unchecked. The CDR3 runs to 15 residues. The CDR3 protein is CASTLAGGASHGYTF.

This sequence joins TRBV5-1 and TRBJ2-7; lacking DNA, the TRBD1 call made by TCRdb goes unchecked. Germline V gives CDR1 SGHRS, CDR2 YFSETQ. The CDR3 is 15 amino acids. CDR3 loop: CASSLSWGGRDEQYF.

The chain links TRBV25-1 to TRBJ2-1; TCRdb gives TRBD1 as the D gene, but with no DNA this cannot be confirmed. CDR1 is MGHDK, CDR2 SYGVNS, per germline. CDR3 length: 14 amino acids. The CDR3 is CASSESWGYNEQFF.

This chain joins TRBV20-1 and TRBJ2-2; the D gene TCRdb calls, TRBD2, cannot be checked with no DNA. Germline assignment: CDR1 DFQATT and CDR2 SNEGSKA (reference sequence). There are 15 residues in the CDR3. CDR3 amino acids: CSAKTSGGRTGELFF.

This chain's CDR3 is CSASWGSGQPQHF. The rearrangement uses TRBV20-1 and TRBJ1-5. Germline assignment: CDR1 DFQATT and CDR2 SNEGSKA (reference sequence). This CDR3 has 13 amino acids.

The CDR3 reads CASSLSVLKTDTQYF. The V and J genes are TRBV7-2 and TRBJ2-3. This CDR3 region has 15 residues. CDR1 and CDR2 (germline): SGHTA, FQGNSA.

This rearrangement joins TRBV12-3 or TRBV12-4 to TRBJ1-5. This CDR3 contains 15 residues. This chain's CDR3 is CASSLNGVSSQPQHF.

The rearrangement links TRBV5-1 to TRBJ2-5. Germline V gene lookup returns CDR1 SGHRS and CDR2 YFSETQ. The CDR3 consists of 13 residues. CDR3 residues: CASSLNHPETQYF.

This chain joins TRBV5-1 and TRBJ1-1. The CDR3 has 15 amino acids. Germline CDR1 SGHRS, CDR2 YFSETQ. CDR3 residues: CASTLQRPGNTEAFF.

The V call is TRBV18, the J call TRBJ2-7; the D gene TCRdb calls, TRBD1, cannot be checked with no DNA. The CDR3 totals 15 residues. The germline V gene has CDR1 KGHSH and CDR2 LQKENI. CDR3 in amino acids: CASSEGQSSSYEQYF.

The rearrangement joins TRBV9 to TRBJ2-5; TCRdb's D call, TRBD2, is unchecked because there is no DNA. The germline V gene encodes CDR1 SGDLS and CDR2 YYNGEE. The CDR3 spans 14 residues. The CDR3 region is CASSVELATETQYF.

The chain recombines TRBV5-1 with TRBJ1-1. CDR1 is SGHRS and CDR2 is YFSETQ in the germline V gene. The CDR3 is 15 amino acids. The CDR3 here is CASSRDGSQRTEAFF.

The genes are TRBV5-1 and TRBJ2-2; TCRdb selects TRBD1, and the lack of DNA leaves this call unchecked. Germline V gene lookup returns CDR1 SGHRS and CDR2 YFSETQ. The CDR3 runs to 18 residues. The CDR3 loop is CASSLGGAGTPNTGELFF.

The CDR3 loop is CASSMAQAHEQFF. V is TRBV5-5 and J is TRBJ2-1; there is no DNA to check the TCRdb D call of TRBD1. From germline, CDR1 is SGHKS and CDR2 YYEKEE (reference sequence). This CDR3 has 13 residues.

This chain joins TRBV7-8 and TRBJ2-1; TCRdb outputs TRBD2, but without DNA this stays unchecked. Germline values: CDR1 SGHVS, CDR2 FQNEAQ. CDR3 length: 13 amino acids. This chain's CDR3 is CASSPRPYNEQFF.

This chain links TRBV4-2 with TRBJ2-1; TCRdb names TRBD2, which stays unverified in the absence of DNA. This CDR3 contains 15 residues. Germline V CDR1 and CDR2: LGHNA, YNFKEQ. This CDR3 reads CASSQDKLEVNEQFF.

V is TRBV19 and J is TRBJ2-7. Looked up from germline, CDR1 is LNHDA and CDR2 is SQIVND (reference sequence). This CDR3 region has 13 residues. The CDR3 loop is CASTRQGSYEQYF.

The chain couples TRBV19 to TRBJ2-7; TCRdb's D gene call, TRBD2, goes unchecked for lack of DNA. Germline V gene lookup returns CDR1 LNHDA and CDR2 SQIVND (reference sequence). The CDR3 extends over 19 amino acids. The CDR3 sequence is CASSIDGPPGLAFPYEQYF. The whole variable domain, remainder taken from reference TRBV19 and TRBJ2-7, is DGGITQSPKYLFRKEGQNVTLSCEQNLNHDAMYWYRQDPGQGLRLIYYSQIVNDFQKGDIAEGYSVSREKKESFPLTVTSAQKNPTAFYLCASSIDGPPGLAFPYEQYFGPGTRLTVT.

V and J are TRBV3-1 and TRBJ2-4. The V gene's germline CDR1 is LGHDT and CDR2 YNNKEL (reference sequence). The CDR3 is made up of 16 amino acids. The CDR3 here is CASSQEWGRAKNIQYF.

The chain combines TRBV5-6 with TRBJ2-5; with no DNA, the TCRdb D assignment of TRBD1 cannot be verified. This CDR3 has 14 residues. Germline CDR1 and CDR2: SGHDT and YYEEEE. The CDR3 sequence: CASSLETGTETQYF.

The genes are TRBV7-9 and TRBJ1-2. The CDR3 extends over 16 amino acids. CDR1 is SEHNR, CDR2 FQNEAQ, per germline (reference sequence). CDR3 amino acids: CASSLSPLRANYGYTF.

The chain recombines TRBV4-3 with TRBJ1-2; lacking DNA, the TRBD1 call made by TCRdb goes unchecked. The germline gives CDR1 LGHNA, CDR2 YSLEER. This CDR3 has 16 amino acids. The CDR3 loop reads CASSGTGGDVNYGYTF.

The V gene is TRBV12-3 or TRBV12-4, the J gene TRBJ2-1. The CDR3 spans 15 residues. The CDR3 protein is CASSFGPYTHNEQFF.